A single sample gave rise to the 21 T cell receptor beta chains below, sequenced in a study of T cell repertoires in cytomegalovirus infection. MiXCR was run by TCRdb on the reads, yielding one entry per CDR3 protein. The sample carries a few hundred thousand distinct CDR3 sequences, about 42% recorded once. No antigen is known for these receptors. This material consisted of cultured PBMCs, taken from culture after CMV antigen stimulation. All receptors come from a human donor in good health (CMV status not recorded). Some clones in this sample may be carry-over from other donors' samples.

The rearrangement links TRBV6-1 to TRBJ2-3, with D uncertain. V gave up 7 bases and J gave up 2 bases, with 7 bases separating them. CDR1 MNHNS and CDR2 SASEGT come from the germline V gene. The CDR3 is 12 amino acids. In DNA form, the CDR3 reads TGTGCCAGCACCGATGACACAGATACGCAGTATTTT. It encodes CASTDDTDTQYF.

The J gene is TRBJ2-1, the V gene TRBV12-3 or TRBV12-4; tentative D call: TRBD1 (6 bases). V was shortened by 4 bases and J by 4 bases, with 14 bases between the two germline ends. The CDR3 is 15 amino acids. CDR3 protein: CASSSPGAPYNEQFF. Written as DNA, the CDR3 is TGTGCCAGCAGTTCACCAGGGGCCCCATACAATGAGCAGTTCTTC.

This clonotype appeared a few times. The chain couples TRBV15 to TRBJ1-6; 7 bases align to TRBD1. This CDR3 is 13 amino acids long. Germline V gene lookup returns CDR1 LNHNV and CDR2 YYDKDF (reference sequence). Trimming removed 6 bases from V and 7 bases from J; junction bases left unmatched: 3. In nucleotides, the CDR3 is TGTGCCACCAGAAGGGACAGAAATTCACCCCTCCACTTT. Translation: CATRRDRNSPLHF.

The CDR3 spells CASSPPVLNRGHDEQYF. In nucleotides, the CDR3 is TGTGCCAGCTCACCACCGGTGTTAAACAGGGGGCACGACGAGCAGTACTTC. The V and J genes are TRBV18 and TRBJ2-7, with 9 bases matching TRBD1. The CDR3 loop spans 17 amino acids. After removal of 0 bases from V and 5 bases from J, the junction contained 11 bases not matched to a gene. Germline V gene data show CDR1 as KGHSH and CDR2 as LQKENI.

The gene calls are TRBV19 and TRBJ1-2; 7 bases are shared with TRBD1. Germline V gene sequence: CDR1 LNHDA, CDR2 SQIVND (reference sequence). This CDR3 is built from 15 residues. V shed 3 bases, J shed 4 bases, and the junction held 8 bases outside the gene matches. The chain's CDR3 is CASSMRDRASYGYTF. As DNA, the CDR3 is TGTGCCAGTAGTATGAGGGACAGAGCTTCCTATGGCTACACCTTC. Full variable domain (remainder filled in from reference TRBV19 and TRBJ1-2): DGGITQSPKYLFRKEGQNVTLSCEQNLNHDAMYWYRQDPGQGLRLIYYSQIVNDFQKGDIAEGYSVSREKKESFPLTVTSAQKNPTAFYLCASSMRDRASYGYTFGSGTRLTVV.

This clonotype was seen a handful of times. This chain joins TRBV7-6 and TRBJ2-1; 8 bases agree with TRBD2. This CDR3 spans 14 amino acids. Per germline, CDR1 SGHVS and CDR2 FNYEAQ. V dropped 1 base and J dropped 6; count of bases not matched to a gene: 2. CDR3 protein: CASSLGGGPNEQFF. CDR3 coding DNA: TGTGCCAGCAGCTTAGGCGGGGGGCCCAATGAGCAGTTCTTC.

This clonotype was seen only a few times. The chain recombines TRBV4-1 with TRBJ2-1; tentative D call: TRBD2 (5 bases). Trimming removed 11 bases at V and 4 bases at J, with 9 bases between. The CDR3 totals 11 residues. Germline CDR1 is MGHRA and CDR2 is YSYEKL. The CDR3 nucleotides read TGCGCCGCACGGGGATACAATGAGCAGTTCTTC. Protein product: CAARGYNEQFF.

The DNA for the CDR3 is TGTGCCAGCAGCTTAGGGACGGGACAGGGATTCAATGAGCAGTTCTTC. Its translation: CASSLGTGQGFNEQFF. The chain employs TRBV7-2 and TRBJ2-1; TRBD1 matches at 9 bases. CDR3 length: 16 amino acids. Unmatched junction bases numbered 7, after V lost 1 base and J lost 6 bases. Germline lookup yields CDR1 SGHTA and CDR2 FQGNSA. Full variable domain (rest looked up from reference TRBV7-2 and TRBJ2-1): GAGVSQSPSNKVTEKGKDVELRCDPISGHTALYWYRQSLGQGLEFLIYFQGNSAPDKSGLPSDRFSAERTGGSVSTLTIQRTQQEDSAVYLCASSLGTGQGFNEQFFGPGTRLTVL.

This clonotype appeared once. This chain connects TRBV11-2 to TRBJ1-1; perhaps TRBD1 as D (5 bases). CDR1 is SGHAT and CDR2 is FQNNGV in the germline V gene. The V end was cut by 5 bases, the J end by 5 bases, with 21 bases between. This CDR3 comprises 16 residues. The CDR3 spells CASSPAEGWFGTEAFF. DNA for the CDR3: TGTGCCAGCAGCCCCGCGGAGGGGTGGTTTGGGACTGAAGCTTTCTTT.

CDR3 sequence: CASSFRTSGSSYEQYF. CDR3 sequence (DNA): TGCGCCAGCAGCTTTCGGACTAGCGGGAGCTCCTACGAGCAGTACTTC. The V call is TRBV5-1, the J call TRBJ2-7; TRBD2 matches 13 bases. The trim removed 2 bases at V and 0 bases at J, leaving 2 bases unmatched. Germline CDR1 SGHRS, CDR2 YFSETQ. This CDR3 region has 16 residues.

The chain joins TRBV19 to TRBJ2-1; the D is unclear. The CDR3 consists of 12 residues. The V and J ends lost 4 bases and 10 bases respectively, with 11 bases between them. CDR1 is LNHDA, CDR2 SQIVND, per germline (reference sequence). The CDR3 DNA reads TGTGCCAGTAGTAGGTCGGGCGGCGAGCAGTTCTTC. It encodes CASSRSGGEQFF.

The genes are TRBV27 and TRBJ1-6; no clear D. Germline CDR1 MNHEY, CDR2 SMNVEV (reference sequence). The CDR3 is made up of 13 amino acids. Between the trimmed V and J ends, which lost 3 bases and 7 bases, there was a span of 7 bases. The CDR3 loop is CASSFGPNSPLHF. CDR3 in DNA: TGTGCCAGCAGTTTTGGCCCAAATTCACCCCTCCACTTT.

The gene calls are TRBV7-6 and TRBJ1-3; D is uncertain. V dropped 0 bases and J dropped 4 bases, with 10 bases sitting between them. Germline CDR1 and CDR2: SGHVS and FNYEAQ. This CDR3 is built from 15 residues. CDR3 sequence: CASSLAPGSGNTIYF. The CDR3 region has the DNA TGTGCCAGCAGCTTAGCTCCGGGTAGCGGAAACACCATATATTTT.

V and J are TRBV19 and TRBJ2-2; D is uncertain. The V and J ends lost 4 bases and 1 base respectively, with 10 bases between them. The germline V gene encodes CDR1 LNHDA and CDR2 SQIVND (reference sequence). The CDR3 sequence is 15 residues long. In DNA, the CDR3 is TGTGCCAGTAGTAGATACCTACAGAACACCGGGGAGCTGTTTTTT. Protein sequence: CASSRYLQNTGELFF.

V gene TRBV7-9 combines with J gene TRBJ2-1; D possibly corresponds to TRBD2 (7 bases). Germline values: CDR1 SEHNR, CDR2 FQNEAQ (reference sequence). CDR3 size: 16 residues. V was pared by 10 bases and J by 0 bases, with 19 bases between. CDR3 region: CATLGRGGSSYNEQFF. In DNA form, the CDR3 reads TGTGCCACCCTAGGGAGGGGGGGGTCCTCCTACAATGAGCAGTTCTTC.

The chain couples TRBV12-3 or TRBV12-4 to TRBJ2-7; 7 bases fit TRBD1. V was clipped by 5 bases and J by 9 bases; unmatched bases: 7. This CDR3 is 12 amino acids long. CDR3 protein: CASSPMGQRQYF. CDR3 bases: TGTGCCAGCAGTCCCATGGGACAGAGGCAGTACTTC.

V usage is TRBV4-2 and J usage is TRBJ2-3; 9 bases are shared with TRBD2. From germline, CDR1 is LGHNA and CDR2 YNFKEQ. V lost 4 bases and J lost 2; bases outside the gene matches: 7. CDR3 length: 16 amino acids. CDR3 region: CASSPETSGITDTQYF. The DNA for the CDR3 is TGTGCCAGCAGCCCTGAGACTAGCGGCATCACAGATACGCAGTATTTT.

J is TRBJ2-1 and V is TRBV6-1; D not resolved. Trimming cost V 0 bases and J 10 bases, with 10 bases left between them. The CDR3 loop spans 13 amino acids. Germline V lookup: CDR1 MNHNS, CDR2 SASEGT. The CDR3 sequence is CASSEAIRREQFF. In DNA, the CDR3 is TGTGCCAGCAGTGAAGCGATCCGTCGAGAGCAGTTCTTC.

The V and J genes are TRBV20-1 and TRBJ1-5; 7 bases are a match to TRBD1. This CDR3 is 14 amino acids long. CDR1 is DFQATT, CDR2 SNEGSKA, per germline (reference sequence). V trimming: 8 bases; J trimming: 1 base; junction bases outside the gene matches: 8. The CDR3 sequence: CSTMDRRSNQPQHF. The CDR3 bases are TGCAGTACCATGGACAGGAGGAGCAATCAGCCCCAGCATTTT.

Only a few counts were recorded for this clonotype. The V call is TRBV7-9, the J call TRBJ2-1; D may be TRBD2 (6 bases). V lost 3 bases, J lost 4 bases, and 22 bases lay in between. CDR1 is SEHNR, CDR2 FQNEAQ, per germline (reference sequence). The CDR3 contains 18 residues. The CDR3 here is CASSLYPGGGGPYNEQFF. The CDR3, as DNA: TGTGCCAGCAGCTTGTACCCCGGCGGCGGAGGGCCGTACAATGAGCAGTTCTTC.

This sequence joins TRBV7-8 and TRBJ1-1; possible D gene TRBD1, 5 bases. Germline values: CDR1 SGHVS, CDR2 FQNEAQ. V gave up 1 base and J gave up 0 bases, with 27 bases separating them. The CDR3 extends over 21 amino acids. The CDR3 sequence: CASSLGPQTWVRRGVNTEAFF. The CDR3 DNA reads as TGTGCCAGCAGCTTAGGGCCTCAGACTTGGGTTAGAAGGGGTGTGAACACTGAAGCTTTCTTT. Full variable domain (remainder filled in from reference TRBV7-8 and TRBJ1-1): GAGVSQSPRYKVAKRGQDVALRCDPISGHVSLFWYQQALGQGPEFLTYFQNEAQLDKSGLPSDRFFAERPEGSVSTLKIQRTQQEDSAVYLCASSLGPQTWVRRGVNTEAFFGQGTRLTVV.